Below are 17 T cell receptor beta chains sequenced from a single sample in a study of regulatory T cells in long-lasting Graves disease. Described time point: newly diagnosed GD, antithyroid drugs for less than 3 months. The TCR library used RNA extracted from PBMCs. For TCR beta, libraries came from iRepertoire HTBI primers and Arm-PCR of CDR3 regions. TCRdb itself ran the multiplex PCR reads through MiXCR, one entry per CDR3 protein. The repertoire holds roughly 440,000 distinct CDR3 sequences, with 15% to 20% as singletons. These data are also associated with another study on T cells in Graves' hyperthyroidism and ophthalmopathy.

Specimen: peripheral blood mononuclear cells (PBMCs), collected at new diagnosis, from a patient treated with antithyroid drugs. These receptor sequences come from a woman aged 18 to 35 with Graves disease.

The chain joins TRBV7-3 to TRBJ2-3; no firm D call. The CDR3 is 13 residues long. Germline lookup yields CDR1 SGHTA and CDR2 FQGTGA. Trimming took 4 bases from V and 4 from J, leaving 9 bases between them. In DNA, the CDR3 is TGTGCCAGCAGCTACGAGTCTTCAGATACGCAGTATTTT. Translating it yields CASSYESSDTQYF.

This clonotype was recorded only once. The chain recombines TRBV9 with TRBJ2-1; D call uncertain. Deletions cut 0 bases from V and 0 bases from J, with 10 bases between. Germline V gene lookup returns CDR1 SGDLS and CDR2 YYNGEE. This CDR3 has 16 amino acids. The CDR3 reads CASSVVAISSYNEQFF. In DNA form, the CDR3 reads TGTGCCAGCAGCGTAGTGGCGATCAGCTCCTACAATGAGCAGTTCTTC.

The V call is TRBV6-1, the J call TRBJ2-1; D perhaps matches TRBD1 (6 bases). V was cut by 6 bases and J by 1 base, with 10 bases left in between. Germline loops: CDR1 MNHNS, CDR2 SASEGT. The CDR3 spans 14 residues. For the CDR3, the DNA is TGTGCCAGCAGAATGAGGGGGTCCTACAATGAGCAGTTCTTC. Protein: CASRMRGSYNEQFF.

This clonotype was detected many times. The chain uses TRBV15 and TRBJ2-7, with D perhaps being TRBD1 or TRBD2 (6 bases each). The germline V and J ends were trimmed by 2 bases and 2 bases, with 16 bases remaining between them. Germline CDR1 LNHNV, CDR2 YYDKDF (reference sequence). The CDR3 loop spans 16 amino acids. The CDR3: CATSRIPGAGPYEQYF. The CDR3 region has the DNA TGTGCCACCAGCAGAATCCCGGGGGCGGGACCCTACGAGCAGTACTTC.

At least ten counts were recorded for this clonotype. This chain uses TRBV5-1 with TRBJ2-1; possibly TRBD1 or TRBD2 for D (6 bases each). CDR3 size: 18 residues. The germline V gene encodes CDR1 SGHRS and CDR2 YFSETQ. Trimming shortened V by 2 bases and J by 0 bases, and 18 bases separated the two germline ends. CDR3 loop: CASSFGRLGRGSYNEQFF. The CDR3 DNA sequence: TGCGCCAGCAGCTTTGGGAGGTTGGGCAGGGGCTCCTACAATGAGCAGTTCTTC.

This clonotype has at least ten counts. This chain joins TRBV7-9 and TRBJ2-3; D unresolved. Trimming cost V 10 bases and J 2 bases, with 19 bases left between them. The V gene's germline CDR1 is SEHNR and CDR2 FQNEAQ (reference sequence). CDR3 length: 15 residues. The CDR3 loop is CATWYPLATTDTQYF. The CDR3 DNA follows: TGTGCCACCTGGTACCCTTTGGCCACCACAGATACGCAGTATTTT.

This clonotype was observed many times. The V call is TRBV10-3, the J call TRBJ2-5, with 7 bases that match TRBD1. V was pared by 5 bases and J by 3 bases, with 3 bases of the junction left unmatched. CDR1 ENHRY and CDR2 SYGVKD come from the germline V gene. This CDR3 contains 13 residues. CDR3 sequence reads: CAISPGQKETQYF. CDR3 DNA: TGTGCCATCAGTCCGGGACAGAAAGAGACCCAGTACTTC.

This clonotype was seen ten or more times. The rearrangement links TRBV29-1 to TRBJ1-2, with D possibly being TRBD1 (5 bases). The ends were cut back, 0 bases at V and 0 bases at J, with 17 bases in the middle. The CDR3 totals 17 residues. CDR1 SQVTM and CDR2 ANQGSEA come from the germline V gene. CDR3 residues: CSVEEGVNPQSNYGYTF. The CDR3, as DNA: TGCAGCGTTGAAGAGGGGGTAAACCCCCAGTCTAACTATGGCTACACCTTC.

This clonotype was picked up many times. The chain employs TRBV11-3 and TRBJ2-1, with D possibly TRBD2 on 5 matching bases. V was trimmed by 2 bases and J by 5 bases, leaving 7 bases between them. Germline-derived CDR1 and CDR2 are SGHNT and YENEEA. CDR3 length equals 13 residues. CDR3 amino acids: CASSLKRNNEQFF. In DNA, the CDR3 is TGTGCCAGCAGCTTAAAGCGGAACAATGAGCAGTTCTTC. The full variable domain, its missing parts supplied by reference TRBV11-3 and TRBJ2-1, is EAGVVQSPRYKIIEKKQPVAFWCNPISGHNTLYWYLQNLGQGPELLIRYENEEAVDDSQLPKDRFSAERLKGVDSTLKIQPAELGDSAVYLCASSLKRNNEQFFGPGTRLTVL.

This sequence joins TRBV30 and TRBJ1-4; 7 bases agree with TRBD1. Germline loops: CDR1 GTSNPN, CDR2 SVGIG (reference sequence). This CDR3 is built from 14 residues. Germline trimming cut 5 bases from V and 5 bases from J; bases unmatched to any gene: 8. The CDR3, as DNA: TGTGCCTGGGGTAGAACAGGGGTGAATGAAAAACTGTTTTTT. It is translated as CAWGRTGVNEKLFF.

This clonotype was detected a few times. This sequence joins TRBV6-1 and TRBJ1-2; the D gene is possibly TRBD1 (5 bases). V lost 6 bases, J lost 6 bases, and 14 bases lay in between. The CDR3 consists of 13 residues. Germline values: CDR1 MNHNS, CDR2 SASEGT. The CDR3 loop is CASRRTGRDGYTF. DNA of the CDR3: TGTGCCAGCAGAAGAACAGGAAGGGATGGCTACACCTTC.

The sample holds many counts of this clonotype. The CDR3 loop is CSALPRASGYNEQFF. CDR3 coding DNA: TGCAGTGCCCTTCCACGGGCTAGCGGTTACAATGAGCAGTTCTTC. The V gene is TRBV20-1, the J gene TRBJ2-1, with 7 nucleotides matching TRBD2. Trimming cost V 6 bases and J 4 bases; bases outside gene matches: 12. The germline V gene has CDR1 DFQATT and CDR2 SNEGSKA (reference sequence). The CDR3 sequence is 15 residues long.

This clonotype has a count of ten or more. J is TRBJ2-3 and V is TRBV27; no firm D call. Trimming removed 3 bases at V and 6 bases at J, with 4 bases between. Germline lookup yields CDR1 MNHEY and CDR2 SMNVEV (reference sequence). The CDR3 sequence is 11 residues long. CDR3 bases: TGTGCCAGCAGTTTCTTGGATACGCAGTATTTT. Its protein product is CASSFLDTQYF.

This clonotype was found many times. The genes are TRBV28 and TRBJ2-7; no reliable D call. This CDR3 is built from 13 residues. Germline assignment: CDR1 MDHEN and CDR2 SYDVKM. The ends were cut back, 3 bases at V and 2 bases at J, with 8 bases in the middle. The CDR3 sequence: CASSFAIPYEQYF. The CDR3 DNA is TGTGCCAGCAGTTTCGCAATCCCCTACGAGCAGTACTTC.

This clonotype was counted ten times or more. The chain joins TRBV3-1 to TRBJ2-3; possible D gene TRBD2, 5 bases. Trimming took 1 base from V and 5 from J, leaving 16 bases between them. Germline assignment: CDR1 LGHDT and CDR2 YNNKEL (reference sequence). This CDR3 has 16 amino acids. The CDR3 spells CASSQAASSRGDTQYF. The CDR3 coding sequence is TGTGCCAGCAGCCAAGCGGCTAGCTCACGGGGAGATACGCAGTATTTT.

The table lists this clonotype with many counts. This chain uses TRBV20-1 with TRBJ2-1, with TRBD2 matching over 7 bases. The V gene end was trimmed by 4 bases and the J gene end by 2 bases; junction bases not matched to a gene: 2. CDR1 and CDR2 (germline): DFQATT, SNEGSKA (reference sequence). The CDR3 contains 13 residues. CDR3 protein: CSAILAAYNEQFF. For the CDR3, the DNA is TGCAGTGCTATTCTAGCGGCCTACAATGAGCAGTTCTTC.

Many counts were recorded for this clonotype. This chain uses TRBV20-1 with TRBJ2-7; 10 bases are shared with TRBD1. The germline V gene encodes CDR1 DFQATT and CDR2 SNEGSKA (reference sequence). There are 13 residues in the CDR3. CDR3 protein: CSVGGTGVWEQYF. In nucleotides, the CDR3 is TGCAGCGTGGGGGGGACAGGGGTTTGGGAGCAGTACTTC.